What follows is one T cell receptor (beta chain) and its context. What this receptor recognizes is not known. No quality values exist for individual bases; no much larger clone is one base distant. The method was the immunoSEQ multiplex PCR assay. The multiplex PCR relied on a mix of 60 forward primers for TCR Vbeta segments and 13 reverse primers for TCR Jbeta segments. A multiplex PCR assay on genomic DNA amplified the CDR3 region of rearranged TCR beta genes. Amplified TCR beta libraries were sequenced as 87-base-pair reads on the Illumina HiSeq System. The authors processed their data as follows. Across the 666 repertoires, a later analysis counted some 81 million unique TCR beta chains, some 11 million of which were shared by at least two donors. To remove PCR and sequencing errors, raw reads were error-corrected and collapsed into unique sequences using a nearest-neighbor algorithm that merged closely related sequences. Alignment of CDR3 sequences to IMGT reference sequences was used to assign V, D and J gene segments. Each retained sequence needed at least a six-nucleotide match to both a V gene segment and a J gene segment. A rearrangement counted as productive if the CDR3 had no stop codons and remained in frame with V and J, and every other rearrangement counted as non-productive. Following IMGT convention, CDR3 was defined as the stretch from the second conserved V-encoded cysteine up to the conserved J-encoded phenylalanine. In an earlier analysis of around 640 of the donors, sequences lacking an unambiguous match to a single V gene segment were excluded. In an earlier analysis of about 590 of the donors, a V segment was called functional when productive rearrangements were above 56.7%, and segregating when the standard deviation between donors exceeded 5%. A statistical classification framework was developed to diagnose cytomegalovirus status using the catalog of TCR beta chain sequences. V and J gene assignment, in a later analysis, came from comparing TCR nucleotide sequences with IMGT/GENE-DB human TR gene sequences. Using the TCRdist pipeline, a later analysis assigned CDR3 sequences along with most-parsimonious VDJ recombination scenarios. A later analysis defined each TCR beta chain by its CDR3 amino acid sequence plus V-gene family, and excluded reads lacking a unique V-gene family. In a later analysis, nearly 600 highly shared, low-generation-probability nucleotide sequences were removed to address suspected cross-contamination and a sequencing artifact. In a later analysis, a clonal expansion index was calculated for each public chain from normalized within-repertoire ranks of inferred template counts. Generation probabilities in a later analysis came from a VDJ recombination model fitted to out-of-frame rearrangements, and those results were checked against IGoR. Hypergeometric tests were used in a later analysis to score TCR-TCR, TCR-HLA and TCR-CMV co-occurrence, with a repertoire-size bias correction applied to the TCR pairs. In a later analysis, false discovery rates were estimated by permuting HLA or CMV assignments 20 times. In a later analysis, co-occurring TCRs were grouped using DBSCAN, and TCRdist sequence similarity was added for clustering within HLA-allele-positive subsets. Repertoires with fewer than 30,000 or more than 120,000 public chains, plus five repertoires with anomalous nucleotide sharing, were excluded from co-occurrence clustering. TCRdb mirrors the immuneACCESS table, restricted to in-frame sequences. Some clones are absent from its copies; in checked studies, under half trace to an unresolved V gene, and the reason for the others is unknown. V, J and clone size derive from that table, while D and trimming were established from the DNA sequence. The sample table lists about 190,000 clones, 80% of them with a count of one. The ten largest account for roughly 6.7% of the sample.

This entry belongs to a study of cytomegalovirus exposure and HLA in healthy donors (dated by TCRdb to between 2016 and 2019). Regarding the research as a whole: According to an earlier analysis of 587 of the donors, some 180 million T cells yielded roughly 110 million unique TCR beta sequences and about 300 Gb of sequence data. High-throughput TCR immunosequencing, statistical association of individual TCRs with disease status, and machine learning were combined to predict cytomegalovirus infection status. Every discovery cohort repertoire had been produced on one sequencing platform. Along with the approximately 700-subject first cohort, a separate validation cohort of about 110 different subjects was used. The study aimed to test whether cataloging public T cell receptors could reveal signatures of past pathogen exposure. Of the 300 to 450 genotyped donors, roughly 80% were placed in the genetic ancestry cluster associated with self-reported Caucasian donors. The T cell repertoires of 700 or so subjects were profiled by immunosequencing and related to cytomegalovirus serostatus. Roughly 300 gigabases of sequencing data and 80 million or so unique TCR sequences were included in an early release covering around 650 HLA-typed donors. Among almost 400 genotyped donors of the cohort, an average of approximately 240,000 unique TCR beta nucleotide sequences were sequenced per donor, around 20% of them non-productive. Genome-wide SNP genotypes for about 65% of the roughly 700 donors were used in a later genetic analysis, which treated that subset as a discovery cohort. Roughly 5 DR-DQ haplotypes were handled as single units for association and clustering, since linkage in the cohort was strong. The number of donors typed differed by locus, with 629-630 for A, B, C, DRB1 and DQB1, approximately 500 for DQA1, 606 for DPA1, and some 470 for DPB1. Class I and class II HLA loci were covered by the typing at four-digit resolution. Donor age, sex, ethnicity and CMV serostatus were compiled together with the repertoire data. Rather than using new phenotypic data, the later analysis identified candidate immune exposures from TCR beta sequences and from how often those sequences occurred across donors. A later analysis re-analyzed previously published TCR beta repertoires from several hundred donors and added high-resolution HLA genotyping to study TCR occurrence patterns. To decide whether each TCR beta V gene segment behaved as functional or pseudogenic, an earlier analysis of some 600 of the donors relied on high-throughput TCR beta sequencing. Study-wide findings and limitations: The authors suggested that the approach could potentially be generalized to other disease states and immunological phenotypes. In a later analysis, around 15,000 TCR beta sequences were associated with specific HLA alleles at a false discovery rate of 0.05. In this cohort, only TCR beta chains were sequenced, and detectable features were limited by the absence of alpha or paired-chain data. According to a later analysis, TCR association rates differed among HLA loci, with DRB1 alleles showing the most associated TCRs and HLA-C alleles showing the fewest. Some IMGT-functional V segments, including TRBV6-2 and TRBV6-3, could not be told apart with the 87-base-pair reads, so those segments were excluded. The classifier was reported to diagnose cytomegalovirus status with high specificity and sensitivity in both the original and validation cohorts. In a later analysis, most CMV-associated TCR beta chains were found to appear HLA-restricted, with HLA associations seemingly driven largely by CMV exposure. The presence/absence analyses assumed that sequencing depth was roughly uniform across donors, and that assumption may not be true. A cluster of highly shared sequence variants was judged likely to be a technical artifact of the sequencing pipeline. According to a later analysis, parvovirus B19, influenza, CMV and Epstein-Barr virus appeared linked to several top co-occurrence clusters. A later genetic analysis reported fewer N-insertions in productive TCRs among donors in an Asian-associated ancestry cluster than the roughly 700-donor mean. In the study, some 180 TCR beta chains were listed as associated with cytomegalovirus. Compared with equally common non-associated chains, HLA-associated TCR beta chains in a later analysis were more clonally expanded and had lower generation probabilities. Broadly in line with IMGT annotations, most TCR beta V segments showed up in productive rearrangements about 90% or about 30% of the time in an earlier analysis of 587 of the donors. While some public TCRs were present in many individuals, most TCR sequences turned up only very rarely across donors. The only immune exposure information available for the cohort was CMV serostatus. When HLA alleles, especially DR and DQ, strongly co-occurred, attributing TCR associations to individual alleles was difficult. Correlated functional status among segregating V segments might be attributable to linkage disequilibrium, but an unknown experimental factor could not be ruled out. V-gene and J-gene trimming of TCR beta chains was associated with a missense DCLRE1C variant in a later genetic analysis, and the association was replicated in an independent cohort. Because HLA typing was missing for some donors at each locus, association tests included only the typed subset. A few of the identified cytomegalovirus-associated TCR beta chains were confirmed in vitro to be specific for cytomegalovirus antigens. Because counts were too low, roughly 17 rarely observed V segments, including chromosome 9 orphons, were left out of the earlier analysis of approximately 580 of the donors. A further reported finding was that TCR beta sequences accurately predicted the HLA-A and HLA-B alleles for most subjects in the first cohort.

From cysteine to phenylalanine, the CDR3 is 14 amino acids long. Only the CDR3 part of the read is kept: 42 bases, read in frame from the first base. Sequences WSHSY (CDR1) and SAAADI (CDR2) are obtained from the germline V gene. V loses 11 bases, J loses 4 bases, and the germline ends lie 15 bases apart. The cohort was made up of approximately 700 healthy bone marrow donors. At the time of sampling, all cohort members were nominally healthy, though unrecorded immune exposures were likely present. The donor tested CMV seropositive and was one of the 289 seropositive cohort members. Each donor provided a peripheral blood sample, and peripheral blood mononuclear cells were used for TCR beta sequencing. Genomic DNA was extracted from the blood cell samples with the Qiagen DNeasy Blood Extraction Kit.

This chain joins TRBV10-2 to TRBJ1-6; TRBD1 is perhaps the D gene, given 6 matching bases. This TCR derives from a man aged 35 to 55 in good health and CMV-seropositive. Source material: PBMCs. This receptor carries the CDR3 CAGRGGAYNSPLHF. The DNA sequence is TGCGCCGGCCGCGGGGGCGCGTATAATTCACCCCTCCACTTT.